This is a list of T cell receptor beta chains from one sample in a study of cytomegalovirus exposure and HLA in healthy donors. TCRdb's copy holds only in-frame clones and misses some; the assay was immunoSEQ multiplex PCR. The sample has over 100,000 clones; approximately 92% are singletons. The sequenced material came from PBMCs. The receptors were gathered from a woman younger than 30 in good health and CMV-seronegative. CDR3s include the opening cysteine and the closing phenylalanine or tryptophan. The order of the fields is clone size, V gene, J gene, D gene, CDR3 DNA, CDR3 protein. The D gene is left open where the match is weak. The listing skips clone size in some rows; elsewhere it reads once, few, many or a size class.

clone_size: .; v_call: TRBV9; j_call: TRBJ1-1; d_call: .; cdr3_nt: TGTGCCAGCAGCGTAGAACCCCTAGGGGCGAACACTGAAGCTTTCTTT; cdr3_aa: CASSVEPLGANTEAFF
clone_size: .; v_call: TRBV4-1; j_call: TRBJ2-7; d_call: .; cdr3_nt: TGCGCCAGCAGCCAAGTTCTGGCTTCAAGAGAGCAGTACTTC; cdr3_aa: CASSQVLASREQYF
clone_size: .; v_call: TRBV18; j_call: TRBJ2-7; d_call: .; cdr3_nt: TGTGCCAGCTCACCATCTAGACCAAACGAGCAGTACTTC; cdr3_aa: CASSPSRPNEQYF
clone_size: .; v_call: TRBV27; j_call: TRBJ2-1; d_call: .; cdr3_nt: TGTGCCAGCAGTGCACTGAGCTCCTACAATGAGCAGTTCTTC; cdr3_aa: CASSALSSYNEQFF
clone_size: .; v_call: TRBV4-2; j_call: TRBJ1-4; d_call: TRBD1; cdr3_nt: TGTGCCAGCAGCCAAGATCGAGCAGGGGGCCCTAATGAAAAACTGTTTTTT; cdr3_aa: CASSQDRAGGPNEKLFF
clone_size: .; v_call: TRBV7-6; j_call: TRBJ2-6; d_call: TRBD1; cdr3_nt: TGTGCCAGCGGGGCAGGGGGCTCTGGGGCCAACGTCCTGACTTTC; cdr3_aa: CASGAGGSGANVLTF
clone_size: once; v_call: TRBV5-1; j_call: TRBJ2-1; d_call: TRBD1; cdr3_nt: TGCGCCAGCAGCTTAGGGACAGGGGAGTACAATGAGCAGTTCTTC; cdr3_aa: CASSLGTGEYNEQFF
clone_size: .; v_call: TRBV11-2; j_call: TRBJ1-1; d_call: .; cdr3_nt: TGTGCCAGCAGCTCTTGGTTGACTTCAATAGATTTT; cdr3_aa: CASSSWLTSIDF
clone_size: .; v_call: TRBV6-1; j_call: TRBJ2-5; d_call: TRBD1; cdr3_nt: TGTGCCAGCAGTGAAGGGCTCCGACAGGGACACTGGTGGGAGACCCAGTACTTC; cdr3_aa: CASSEGLRQGHWWETQYF
clone_size: once; v_call: TRBV6-6; j_call: TRBJ1-4; d_call: .; cdr3_nt: TGTGCCAGCAGACCGCGGACAGACACAACTAATGAAAAACTGTTTTTT; cdr3_aa: CASRPRTDTTNEKLFF
clone_size: .; v_call: TRBV7-7; j_call: TRBJ2-7; d_call: .; cdr3_nt: TGTGCTAGCAGCGGGACAGTTGAAGGAGAGCAGTACTTC; cdr3_aa: CASSGTVEGEQYF
clone_size: .; v_call: TRBV25-1; j_call: TRBJ1-6; d_call: TRBD1; cdr3_nt: TGTGCCAGCAGTGCACAGGGGGGCGGTTATTCACCCCTCCACTTT; cdr3_aa: CASSAQGGGYSPLHF
clone_size: .; v_call: TRBV6-1; j_call: TRBJ2-3; d_call: .; cdr3_nt: TGTGCCAGCATCCTAAGGGGTGTGGGGACAGATACGCAGTATTTT; cdr3_aa: CASILRGVGTDTQYF
clone_size: .; v_call: TRBV4-1; j_call: TRBJ2-7; d_call: .; cdr3_nt: TGCGCCAGCAGTCGCGGGCCGATGGACTACGAGCAGTACTTC; cdr3_aa: CASSRGPMDYEQYF
clone_size: .; v_call: TRBV6-5; j_call: TRBJ2-7; d_call: .; cdr3_nt: TGTGCCGGCAGTTTGCCAGGCCTCGCCTCGGAGCAGTACTTC; cdr3_aa: CAGSLPGLASEQYF
clone_size: .; v_call: TRBV7-2; j_call: TRBJ2-1; d_call: TRBD2; cdr3_nt: TGTGCCAGCAGCTTAACCGGGACTAGCTATGAGCAGTTCTTC; cdr3_aa: CASSLTGTSYEQFF
clone_size: once; v_call: TRBV7-4; j_call: TRBJ1-2; d_call: .; cdr3_nt: TGTGCCAGCAGCCCCCGGCGGGGCCTGCTCCCCTATGGCTACACCTTC; cdr3_aa: CASSPRRGLLPYGYTF
clone_size: .; v_call: TRBV9; j_call: TRBJ2-7; d_call: TRBD2; cdr3_nt: TGTGCCAGCAGCGTCCACGCGCTAGCGGGGGAGTTTTACGAGCAGTACTTC; cdr3_aa: CASSVHALAGEFYEQYF
clone_size: .; v_call: TRBV10-3; j_call: TRBJ2-3; d_call: .; cdr3_nt: TGTGCCATCAGGGCCCCGGACTTGGCAGATACGCAGTATTTT; cdr3_aa: CAIRAPDLADTQYF